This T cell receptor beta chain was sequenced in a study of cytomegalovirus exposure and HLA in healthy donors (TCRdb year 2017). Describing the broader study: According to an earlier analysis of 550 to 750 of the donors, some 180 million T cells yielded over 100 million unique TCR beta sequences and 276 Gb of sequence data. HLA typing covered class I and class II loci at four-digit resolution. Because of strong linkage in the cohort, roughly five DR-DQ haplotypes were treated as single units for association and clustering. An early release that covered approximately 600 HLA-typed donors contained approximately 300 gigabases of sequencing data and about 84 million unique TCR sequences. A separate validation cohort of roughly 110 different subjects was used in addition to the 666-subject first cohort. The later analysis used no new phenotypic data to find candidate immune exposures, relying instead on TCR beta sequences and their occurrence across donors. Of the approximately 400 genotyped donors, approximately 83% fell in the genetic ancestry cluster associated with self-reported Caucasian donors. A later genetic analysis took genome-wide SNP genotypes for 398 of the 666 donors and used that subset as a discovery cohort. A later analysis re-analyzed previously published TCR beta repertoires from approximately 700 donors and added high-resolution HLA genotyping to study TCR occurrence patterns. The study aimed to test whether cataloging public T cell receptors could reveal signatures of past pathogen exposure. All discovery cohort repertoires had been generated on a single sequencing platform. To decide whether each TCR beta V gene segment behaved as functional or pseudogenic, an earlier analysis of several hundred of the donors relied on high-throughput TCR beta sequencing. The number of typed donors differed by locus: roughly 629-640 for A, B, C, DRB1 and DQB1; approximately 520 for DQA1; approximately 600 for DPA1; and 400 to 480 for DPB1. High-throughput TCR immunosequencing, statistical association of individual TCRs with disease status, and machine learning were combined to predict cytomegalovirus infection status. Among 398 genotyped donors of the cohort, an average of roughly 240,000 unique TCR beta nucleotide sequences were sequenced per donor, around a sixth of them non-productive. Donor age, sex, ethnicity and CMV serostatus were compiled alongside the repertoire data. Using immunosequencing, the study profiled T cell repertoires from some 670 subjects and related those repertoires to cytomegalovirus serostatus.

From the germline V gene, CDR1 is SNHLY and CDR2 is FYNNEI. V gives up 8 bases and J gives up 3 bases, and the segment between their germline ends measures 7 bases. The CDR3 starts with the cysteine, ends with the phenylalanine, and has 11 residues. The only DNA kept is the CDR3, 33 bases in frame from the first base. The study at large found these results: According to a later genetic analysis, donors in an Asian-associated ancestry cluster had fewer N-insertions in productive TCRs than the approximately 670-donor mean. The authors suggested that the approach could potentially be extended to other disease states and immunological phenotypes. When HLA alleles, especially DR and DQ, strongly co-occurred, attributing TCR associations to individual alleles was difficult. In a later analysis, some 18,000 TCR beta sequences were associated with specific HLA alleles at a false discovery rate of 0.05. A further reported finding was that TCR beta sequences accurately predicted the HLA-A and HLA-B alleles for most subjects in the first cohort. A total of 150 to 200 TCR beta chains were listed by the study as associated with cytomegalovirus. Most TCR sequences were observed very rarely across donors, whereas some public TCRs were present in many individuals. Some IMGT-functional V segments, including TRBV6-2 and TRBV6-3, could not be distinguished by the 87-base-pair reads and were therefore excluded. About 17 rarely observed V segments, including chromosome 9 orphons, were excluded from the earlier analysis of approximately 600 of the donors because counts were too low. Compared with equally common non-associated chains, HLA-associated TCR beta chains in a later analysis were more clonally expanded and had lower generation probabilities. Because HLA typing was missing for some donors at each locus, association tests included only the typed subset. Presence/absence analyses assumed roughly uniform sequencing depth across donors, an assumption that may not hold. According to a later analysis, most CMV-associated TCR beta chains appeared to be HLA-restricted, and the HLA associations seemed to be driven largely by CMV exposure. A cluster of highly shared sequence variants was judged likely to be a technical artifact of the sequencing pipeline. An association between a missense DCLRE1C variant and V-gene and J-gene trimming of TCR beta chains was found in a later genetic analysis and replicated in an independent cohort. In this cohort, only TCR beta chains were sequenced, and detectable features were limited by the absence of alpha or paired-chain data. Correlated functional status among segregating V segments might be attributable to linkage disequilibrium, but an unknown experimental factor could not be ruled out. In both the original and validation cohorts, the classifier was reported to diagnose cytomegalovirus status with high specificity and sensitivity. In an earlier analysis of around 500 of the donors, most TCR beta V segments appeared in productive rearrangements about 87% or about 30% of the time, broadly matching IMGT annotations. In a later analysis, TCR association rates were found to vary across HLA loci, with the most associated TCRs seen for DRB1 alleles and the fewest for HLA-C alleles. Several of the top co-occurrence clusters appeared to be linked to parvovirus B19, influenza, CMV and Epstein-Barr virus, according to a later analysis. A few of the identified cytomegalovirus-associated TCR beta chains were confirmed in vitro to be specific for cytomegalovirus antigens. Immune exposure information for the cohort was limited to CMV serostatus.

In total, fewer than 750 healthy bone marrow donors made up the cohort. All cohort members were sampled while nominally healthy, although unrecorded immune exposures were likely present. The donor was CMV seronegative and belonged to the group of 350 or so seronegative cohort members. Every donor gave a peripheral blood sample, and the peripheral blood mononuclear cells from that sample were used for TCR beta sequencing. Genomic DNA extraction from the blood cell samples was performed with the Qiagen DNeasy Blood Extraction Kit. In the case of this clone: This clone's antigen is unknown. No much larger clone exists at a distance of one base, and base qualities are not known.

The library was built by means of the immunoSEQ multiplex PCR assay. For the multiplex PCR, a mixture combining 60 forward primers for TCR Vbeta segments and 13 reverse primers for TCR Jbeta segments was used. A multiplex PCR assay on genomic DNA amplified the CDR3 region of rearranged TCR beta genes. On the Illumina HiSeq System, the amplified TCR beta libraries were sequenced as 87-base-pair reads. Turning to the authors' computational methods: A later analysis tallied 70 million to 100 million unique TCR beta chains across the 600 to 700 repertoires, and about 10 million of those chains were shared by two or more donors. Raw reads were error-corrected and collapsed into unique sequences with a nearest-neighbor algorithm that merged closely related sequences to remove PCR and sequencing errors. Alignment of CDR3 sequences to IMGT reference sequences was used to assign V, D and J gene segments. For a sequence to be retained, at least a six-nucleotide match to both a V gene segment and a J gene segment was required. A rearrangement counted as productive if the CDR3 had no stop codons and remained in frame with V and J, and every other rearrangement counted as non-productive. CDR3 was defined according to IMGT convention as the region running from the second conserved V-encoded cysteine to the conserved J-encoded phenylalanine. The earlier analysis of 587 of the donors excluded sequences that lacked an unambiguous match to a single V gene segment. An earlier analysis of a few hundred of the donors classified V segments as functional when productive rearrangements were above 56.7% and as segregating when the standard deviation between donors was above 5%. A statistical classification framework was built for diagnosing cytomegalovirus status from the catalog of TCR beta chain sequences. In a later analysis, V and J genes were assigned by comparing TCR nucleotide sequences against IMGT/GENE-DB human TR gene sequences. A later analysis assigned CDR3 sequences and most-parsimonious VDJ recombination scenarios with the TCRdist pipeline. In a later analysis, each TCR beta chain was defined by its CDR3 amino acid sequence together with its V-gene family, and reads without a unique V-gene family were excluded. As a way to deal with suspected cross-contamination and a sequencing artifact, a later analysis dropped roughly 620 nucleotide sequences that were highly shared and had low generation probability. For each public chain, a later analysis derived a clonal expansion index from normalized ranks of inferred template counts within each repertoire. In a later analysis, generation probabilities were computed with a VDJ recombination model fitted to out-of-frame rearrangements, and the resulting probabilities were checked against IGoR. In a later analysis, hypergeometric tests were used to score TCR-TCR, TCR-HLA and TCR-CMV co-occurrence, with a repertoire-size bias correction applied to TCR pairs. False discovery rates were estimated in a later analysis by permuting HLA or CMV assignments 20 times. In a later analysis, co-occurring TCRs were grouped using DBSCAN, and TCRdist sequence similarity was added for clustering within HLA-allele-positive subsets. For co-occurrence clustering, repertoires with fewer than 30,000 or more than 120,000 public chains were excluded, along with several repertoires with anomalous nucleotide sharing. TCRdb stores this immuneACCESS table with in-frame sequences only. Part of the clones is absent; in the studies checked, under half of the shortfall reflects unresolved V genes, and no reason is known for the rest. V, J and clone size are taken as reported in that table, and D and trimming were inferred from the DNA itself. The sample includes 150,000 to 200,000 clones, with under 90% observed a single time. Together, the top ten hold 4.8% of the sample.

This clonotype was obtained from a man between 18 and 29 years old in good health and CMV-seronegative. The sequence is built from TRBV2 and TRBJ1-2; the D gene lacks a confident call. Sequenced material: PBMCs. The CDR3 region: CASSRDYGYTF. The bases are TGTGCCAGCTCTCGCGACTATGGCTACACCTTC.